This T cell receptor (beta chain) was captured in a study of shared clonotypes between healthy human individuals (dated by TCRdb to the early 2020s). In the study overall: The cohort comprised two women and three men aged 18 to 49 years. Between about 0.8 and 9 billion PBMCs per donor were obtained by leukapheresis. For each donor, CD4 naive and CD4 memory were each given three plates, CD8 naive was given two plates, and CD8 memory was given one plate. Blood TCR repertoires of four to six healthy adults were deeply sequenced to estimate repertoire size and the extent of clonotype sharing between individuals. Different laboratories and diverse techniques were used to prepare libraries and sequence TCR repertoires, to increase sequencing depth and limit assay-specific biases. The investigation overall reported the following: Even with the large sequencing depth, rarefaction of the sorted-subset datasets indicated that sequencing was incomplete. The small number of donors limited the genetic and exposure-history diversity represented. Across a few donors, around 5% of naive CD4, over 3% of naive CD8, 2.3% of memory CD4, and around 0.4% of memory CD8 clonotypes were shared. Sampling was restricted to blood, and TCR repertoires in tissue are likely to differ from TCR repertoires in blood. Compared with non-shared clonotypes, the clonotypes found in all four sorted-subset donors had higher generation probabilities. Pairwise subsampling led to the expectation that sequencing depth would affect the degree of clonotype sharing among donors. Larger estimated clonotype richness was generally found for naive subsets than for memory subsets.

Using the deep immunoSEQ assay, multiplex PCR amplified TCR CDR3 regions from genomic DNA. For each cell subset, the extracted genomic DNA was distributed evenly across all wells of several immunoSEQ 96-well plates, and each plate served as one replicate. For sorted subsets, each replicate PCR was loaded with 200 ng genomic DNA, equivalent to some 27,000 T cell genomes. Purified libraries were measured with a Qubit 3.0 fluorometer, size-checked on a Bioanalyzer 2100, and measured again with the KAPA Library Quantification kit. Every immunoSEQ 96-well plate was sequenced on a separate single-read 150-cycle Illumina NextSeq 550 flow cell. As for the authors' bioinformatics: Because the immunoSEQ output included only junctional sequences and no quality scores, the filtering could not be the same as the filtering used for full-length reads. To assign V/J genes and CDR3, sequences were annotated using PyIR, a Python wrapper for IgBLAST v1.9, with IMGT germline references. Reads were filtered out if the reads had weak V/J assignments (E-value above 1e-6), no CDR3, stop codons, out-of-frame junctions, or ambiguous translated residues. V3J clonotypes were defined by identical inferred V gene, J gene, and CDR3 amino acid sequence. The percentage overlap between two repertoires was calculated by dividing the number of shared unique clonotypes by the size of the smaller repertoire. Repertoire richness was assessed with RTK rarefaction, the Chao1 estimator, and Recon v2.1 estimates of unobserved clonotypes. OLGA was used to compute generation probabilities for all TCRbeta clonotypes that the gDNA method yielded from a handful of donors. TCRdb mirrors the immuneACCESS table, restricted to in-frame sequences. Some clones are absent from its copies; in checked studies, under half trace to an unresolved V gene, and the reason for the others is unknown. The V and J calls and clone size come from that table; D and trimming were worked out from the DNA. Within this sample are 400,000 to 600,000 clones, with approximately 95% of them counted one time only. The ten largest clones add up to under 0.065% of the sample.

Donors were healthy HIV-negative adults with no recently reported acute infections or vaccinations. Every donor was a Caucasian adult living in Nashville, Tennessee, USA. CD4+ T cells were enriched through magnetic negative selection, after which naive cells were positively selected on CD45RA and the remaining negative fraction served as the memory subset. Blood was collected by leukapheresis, and PBMCs were isolated by Ficoll-Histopaque density gradient centrifugation and then cryopreserved in liquid nitrogen vapor phase. Analytical flow cytometry was used to check the purity and quantity of every magnetically sorted T cell population. From each sorted fraction, genomic DNA was isolated and quantified by UV absorbance on a Nanodrop 2000c. Worth noting for this clone: Which antigen it targets is not known. Base quality data are lacking; no much larger clone is found one base away.

This clonotype was sampled from a woman under 40 in good health. The sequenced material came from naive CD4+ T cells sorted from blood. Taken with the paper, the label for cell subset or site translates to: CD45RA+ positively selected.

Here the CDR3 is given as CASSQPTSGDYEQYF. The sequenced DNA: TGTGCCAGCAGCCAACCGACTAGCGGGGACTACGAGCAGTACTTC. The sequence is built from TRBV7-8 and TRBJ2-7, and 11 junction bases match TRBD2. Spanning cysteine to phenylalanine, the CDR3 consists of 15 amino acids. Only CDR3 DNA is held: 45 bases, read in frame from base 1. Unmatched junction bases come to 6, with V trimmed by 5 bases and J by 3 bases. CDR1 and CDR2 are read off the germline V gene as SGHVS and FQNEAQ. The variable domain in full, with residues beyond the CDR3 obtained from the reference TRBV7-8 and TRBJ2-7 genes, is GAGVSQSPRYKVAKRGQDVALRCDPISGHVSLFWYQQALGQGPEFLTYFQNEAQLDKSGLPSDRFFAERPEGSVSTLKIQRTQQEDSAVYLCASSQPTSGDYEQYFGPGTRLTVT.